The subject of this entry is one T cell receptor beta chain. Its specificity is not known. The same CDR3 is also encoded by other DNA sequences in this sample. V was clipped by 4 bases and J by 2 bases, with 9 bases between them. CDR3 length equals 14 residues. Germline CDR1 LGHDT, CDR2 YNNKEL (reference sequence). The data originate from a study of T cell responses to AZD1222 COVID-19 vaccine. Findings and caveats of the study: The reported proportion of spike-specific TCRs targeting unmutated variant regions was nearly half. Two AZD1222 administrations were followed by greater Spike-specific TCR breadth and depth. White British people made up most donors, females outnumbered males, and clonal diversity was possibly underestimated. Repertoires were obtained only post-peak T cell response.

Data came from immunoSEQ multiplex PCR; TCRdb stores just in-frame clones and leaves some out. The repertoire holds approximately 70,000 clones, with roughly 82% as singletons. The sample was peripheral blood, taken on day 0 of AZD1222 vaccination. This chain links TRBV3-1 (or the pseudogene TRBV3-2) with TRBJ1-5; a possible D gene is TRBD1 (5 bases). The TCR originated in an adult in good health. CDR3 amino acids: CASSPRGGNQPQHF. The CDR3 DNA follows: TGTGCCAGCAGCCCCCGAGGGGGCAATCAGCCCCAGCATTTT.